This T cell receptor (beta chain) was documented in a study of T cells expressing NK-cell markers. Study information: The TCR beta repertoires were obtained from sorted CD3+CD56+NKG2C+, CD3+CD56+NKG2C- and CD3+CD56-NKG2C+ T cells.

Libraries used 5'RACE template switching adding universal primer site and UMIs. TCRdb reanalyzed the 5' RACE reads, giving one entry per CDR3 protein sequence and no DNA. This table holds around 280,000 distinct CDR3 sequences. Whole-study results and caveats: HCMV specificity of the expanded NKG2C+ T cell clones was not established. Each of about 6 donors carried dominant NKG2C+ clonotypes accounting for roughly 1.0-8% of CD8+ T cells.

The CDR3 length is 12 residues. Germline CDR1 reads ENHRY; CDR2 reads SYGVKD. About this clonotype: No antigen is known for it.

The receptor was derived from a man between 18 and 35 years old in good health. The V and J genes are TRBV10-3 and TRBJ1-5. Material for sequencing was blood T cells: a sorted CD56 or NKG2C T cell subset, CD4+ or CD8+ T cells, or bulk PBMC T cells (not recorded which). The CDR3 here is CATSATNQPQHF.